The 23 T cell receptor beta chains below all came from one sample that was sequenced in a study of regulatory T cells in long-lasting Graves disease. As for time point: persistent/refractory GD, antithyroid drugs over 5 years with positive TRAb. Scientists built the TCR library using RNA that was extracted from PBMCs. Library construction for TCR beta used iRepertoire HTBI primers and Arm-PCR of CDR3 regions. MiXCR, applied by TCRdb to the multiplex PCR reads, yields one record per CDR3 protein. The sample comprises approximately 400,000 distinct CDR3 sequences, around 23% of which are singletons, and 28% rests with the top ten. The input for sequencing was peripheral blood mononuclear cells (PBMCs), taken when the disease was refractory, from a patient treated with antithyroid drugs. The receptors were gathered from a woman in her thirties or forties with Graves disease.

This chain's CDR3 is CSARAAGRSNQPQHF. CDR3 in DNA: TGCAGTGCTAGAGCGGCAGGGAGGAGCAATCAGCCCCAGCATTTT. The chain couples TRBV20-1 to TRBJ1-5; weak D call: TRBD1 (5 bases). The V gene's germline CDR1 is DFQATT and CDR2 SNEGSKA (reference sequence). This CDR3 contains 15 residues. Deletions cut 1 base from V and 1 base from J, with 11 bases between.

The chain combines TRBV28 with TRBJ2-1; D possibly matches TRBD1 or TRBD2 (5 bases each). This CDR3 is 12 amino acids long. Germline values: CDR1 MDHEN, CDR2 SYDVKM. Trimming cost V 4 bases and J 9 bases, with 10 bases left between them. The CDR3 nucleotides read TGTGCCAGCAGTTGGGGGAGACTTGAGCAGTTCTTC. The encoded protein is CASSWGRLEQFF.

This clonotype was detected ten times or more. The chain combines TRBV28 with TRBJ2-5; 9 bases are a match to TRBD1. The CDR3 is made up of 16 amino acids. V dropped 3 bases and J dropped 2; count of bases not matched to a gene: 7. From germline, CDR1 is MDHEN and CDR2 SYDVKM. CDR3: CASSFPGTGRQETQYF. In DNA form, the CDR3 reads TGTGCCAGCAGTTTCCCTGGGACAGGGAGGCAAGAGACCCAGTACTTC.

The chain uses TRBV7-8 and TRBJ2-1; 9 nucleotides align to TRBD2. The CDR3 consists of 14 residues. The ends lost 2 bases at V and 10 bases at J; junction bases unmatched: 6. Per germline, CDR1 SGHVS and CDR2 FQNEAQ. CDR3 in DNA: TGTGCCAGCAGCTTAACTAGCGGGCCCATGGAGCAGTTCTTC. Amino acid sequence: CASSLTSGPMEQFF. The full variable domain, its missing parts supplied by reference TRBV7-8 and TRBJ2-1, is GAGVSQSPRYKVAKRGQDVALRCDPISGHVSLFWYQQALGQGPEFLTYFQNEAQLDKSGLPSDRFFAERPEGSVSTLKIQRTQQEDSAVYLCASSLTSGPMEQFFGPGTRLTVL.

The CDR3 DNA is TGTGCCAGCAGTGGGGGATGGGGGGATTCCTACGAGCAGTACTTC. Translation gives CASSGGWGDSYEQYF. The genes are TRBV6-1 and TRBJ2-7; possible D gene TRBD2, 6 bases. CDR1 and CDR2 from the germline V gene are MNHNS and SASEGT. The CDR3 has 15 residues. Trimming took 4 bases from V and 1 from J, leaving 14 bases between them.

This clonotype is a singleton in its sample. In DNA form, the CDR3 reads TGTGCCAGCAGCTCCCTTTGGACAGACTCCTACAATGAGCAGTTCTTC. It yields the protein CASSSLWTDSYNEQFF. The gene calls are TRBV11-2 and TRBJ2-1, with a tentative D call TRBD1 (6 bases). The CDR3 has 16 residues. Germline CDR1 reads SGHAT; CDR2 reads FQNNGV. Trimming removed 4 bases from V and 0 bases from J, with 13 bases in between.

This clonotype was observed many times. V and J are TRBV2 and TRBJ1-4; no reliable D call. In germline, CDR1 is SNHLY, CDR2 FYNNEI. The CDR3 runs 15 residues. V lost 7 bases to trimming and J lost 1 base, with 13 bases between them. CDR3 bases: TGTGCCAGCATCAAAGTGGGGAAAACTAATGAAAAACTGTTTTTT. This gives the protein CASIKVGKTNEKLFF.

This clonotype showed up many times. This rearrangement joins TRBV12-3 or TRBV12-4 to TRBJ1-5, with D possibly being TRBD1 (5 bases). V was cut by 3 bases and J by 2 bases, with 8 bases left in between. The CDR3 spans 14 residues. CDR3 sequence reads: CASSFSGGNQPQHF. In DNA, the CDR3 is TGTGCCAGCAGTTTTTCGGGGGGCAATCAGCCCCAGCATTTT.

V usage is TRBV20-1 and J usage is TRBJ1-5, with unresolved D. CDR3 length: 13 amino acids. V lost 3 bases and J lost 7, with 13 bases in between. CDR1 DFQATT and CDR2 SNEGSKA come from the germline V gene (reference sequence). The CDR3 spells CSARSIGSQPQHF. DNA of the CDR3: TGCAGTGCTAGGTCTATAGGGTCCCAGCCCCAGCATTTT.

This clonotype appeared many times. This CDR3 reads CATSGTLNTEAFF. The CDR3 DNA reads TGTGCCACCAGCGGAACACTGAACACTGAAGCTTTCTTT. This chain connects TRBV15 to TRBJ1-1; D gene uncertain. CDR1 LNHNV and CDR2 YYDKDF come from the germline V gene (reference sequence). The CDR3 totals 13 residues. Between the trimmed V and J ends, which lost 5 bases and 0 bases, there was a span of 7 bases.

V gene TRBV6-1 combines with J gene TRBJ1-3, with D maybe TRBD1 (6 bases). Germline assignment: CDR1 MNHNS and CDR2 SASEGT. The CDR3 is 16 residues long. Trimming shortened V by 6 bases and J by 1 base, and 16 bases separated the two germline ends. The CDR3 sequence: CASRLALTGSGNTIYF. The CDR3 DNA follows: TGTGCCAGCAGACTCGCCTTGACAGGTTCTGGAAACACCATATATTTT.

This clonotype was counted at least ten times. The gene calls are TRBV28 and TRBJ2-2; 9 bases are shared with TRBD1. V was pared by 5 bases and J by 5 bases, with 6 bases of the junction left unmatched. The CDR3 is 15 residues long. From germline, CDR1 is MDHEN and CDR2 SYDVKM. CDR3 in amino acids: CASSGTGMLTGELFF. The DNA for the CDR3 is TGTGCCAGCAGTGGGACAGGGATGTTGACCGGGGAGCTGTTTTTT.

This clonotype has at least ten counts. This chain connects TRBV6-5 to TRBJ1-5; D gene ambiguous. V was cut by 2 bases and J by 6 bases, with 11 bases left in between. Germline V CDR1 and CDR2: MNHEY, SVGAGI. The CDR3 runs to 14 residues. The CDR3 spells CASSYEAFGQPQHF. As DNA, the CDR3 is TGTGCCAGCAGTTACGAAGCCTTCGGTCAGCCCCAGCATTTT.

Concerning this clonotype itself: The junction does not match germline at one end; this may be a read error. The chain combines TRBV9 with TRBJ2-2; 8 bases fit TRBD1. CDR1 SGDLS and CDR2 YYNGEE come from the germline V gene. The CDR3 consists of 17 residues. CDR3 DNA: TGTGCCAGCAGCGACCGGGACAGGTCAATTTGGACCGGGGAGCTGCTTTTT. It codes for CASSDRDRSIWTGELLF. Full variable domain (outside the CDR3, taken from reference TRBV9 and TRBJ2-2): DSGVTQTPKHLITATGQRVTLRCSPRSGDLSVYWYQQSLDQGLQFLIQYYNGEERAKGNILERFSAQQFPDLHSELNLSSLELGDSALYFCASSDRDRSIWTGELLFGEGSRLTVL.

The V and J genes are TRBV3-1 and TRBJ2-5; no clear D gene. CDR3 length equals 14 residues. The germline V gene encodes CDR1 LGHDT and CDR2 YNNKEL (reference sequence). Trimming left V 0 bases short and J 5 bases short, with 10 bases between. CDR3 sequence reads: CASSQDYKRETQYF. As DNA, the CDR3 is TGTGCCAGCAGCCAAGATTACAAGAGGGAGACCCAGTACTTC.

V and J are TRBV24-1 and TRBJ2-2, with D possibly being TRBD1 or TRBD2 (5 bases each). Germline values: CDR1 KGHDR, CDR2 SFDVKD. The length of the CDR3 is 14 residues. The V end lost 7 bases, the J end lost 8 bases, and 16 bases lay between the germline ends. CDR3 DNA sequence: TGTGCCACCAGGGGAACGGGACGAGGAGGGGAGCTGTTTTTT. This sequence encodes CATRGTGRGGELFF.

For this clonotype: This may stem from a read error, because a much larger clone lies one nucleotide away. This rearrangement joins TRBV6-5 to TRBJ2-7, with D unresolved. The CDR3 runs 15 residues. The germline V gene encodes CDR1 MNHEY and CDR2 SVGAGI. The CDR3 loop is CASSYGWQRAYEQHF. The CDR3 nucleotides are TGTGCCAGCAGTTACGGTTGGCAGAGAGCCTACGAGCAGCACTTC.

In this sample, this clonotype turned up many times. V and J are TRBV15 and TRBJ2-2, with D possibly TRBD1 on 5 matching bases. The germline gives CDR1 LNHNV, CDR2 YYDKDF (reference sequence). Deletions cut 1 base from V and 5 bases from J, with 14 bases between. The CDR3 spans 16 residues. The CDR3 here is CATSRAHRSVTGELFF. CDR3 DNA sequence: TGTGCCACCAGCAGAGCTCACAGGAGCGTTACCGGGGAGCTGTTTTTT.

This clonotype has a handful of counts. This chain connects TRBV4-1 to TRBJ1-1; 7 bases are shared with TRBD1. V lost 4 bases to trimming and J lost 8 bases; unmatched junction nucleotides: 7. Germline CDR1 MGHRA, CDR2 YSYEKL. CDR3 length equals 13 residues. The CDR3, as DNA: TGCGCCAGCAGCCGCATAGCGACAGGGGAAGCTTTCTTT. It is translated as CASSRIATGEAFF.

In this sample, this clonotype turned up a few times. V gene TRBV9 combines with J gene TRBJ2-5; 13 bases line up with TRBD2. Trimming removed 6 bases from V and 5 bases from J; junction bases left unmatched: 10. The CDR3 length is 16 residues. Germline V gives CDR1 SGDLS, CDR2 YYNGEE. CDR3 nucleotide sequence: TGTGCCAGCACCGCCTCGGGACTAGCGGGACTGGAGACCCAGTACTTC. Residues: CASTASGLAGLETQYF.

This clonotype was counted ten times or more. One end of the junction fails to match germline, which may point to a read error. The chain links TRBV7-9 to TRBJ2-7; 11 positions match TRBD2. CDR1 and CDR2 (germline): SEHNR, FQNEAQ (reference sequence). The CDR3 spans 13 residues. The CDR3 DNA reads TGTGCCAGCAGCCTAGCGGGAGGACCCGAGCAGTACTTC. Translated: CASSLAGGPEQYF.

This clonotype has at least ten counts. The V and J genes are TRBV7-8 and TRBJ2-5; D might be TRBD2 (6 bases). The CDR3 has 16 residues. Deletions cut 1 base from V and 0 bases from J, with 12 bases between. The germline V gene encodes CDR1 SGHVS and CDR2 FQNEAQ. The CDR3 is CASSLVGGAYQETQYF. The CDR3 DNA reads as TGTGCCAGCAGCTTAGTTGGCGGGGCGTACCAAGAGACCCAGTACTTC.

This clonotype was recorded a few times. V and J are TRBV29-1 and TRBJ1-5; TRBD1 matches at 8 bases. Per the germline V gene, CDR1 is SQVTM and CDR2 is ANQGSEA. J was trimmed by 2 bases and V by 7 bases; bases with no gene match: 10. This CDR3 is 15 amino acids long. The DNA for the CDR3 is TGCAGCGCGGAGGACAGGGTGTGTGGCAATCAGCCCCAGCATTTT. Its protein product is CSAEDRVCGNQPQHF.